A selection of T cell receptor beta chains follows, all from one sample in a study of T-cell reconstitution after alpha-beta-depleted transplantation in children. TCRdb ran MiXCR on the PCR reads and lists one entry per CDR3 protein. The top ten clones hold approximately 2.4% of a sample with 200,000 to 250,000 distinct CDR3 sequences, about 12% of them seen once. Material: PBMCs from the stem cell graft donor, obtained from the stem cell graft. The receptors here all came from a human donor who donated a stem cell graft to a child with acute lymphoblastic leukemia. The CDR3 runs from the conserved cysteine through the conserved F or W. Clone size, where shown, is once, few, many, or a class for clones that have expanded.

clone size: many; V gene: TRBV9; CDR3 protein: CASSVASVDTQYF
clone size: many; V gene: TRBV2; CDR3 protein: CASSEVDETQYF
clone size: .; V gene: TRBV1; CDR3 protein: CTSSQARQVGTDTQYF
clone size: once; V gene: TRBV5-6; CDR3 protein: CASSPGDVGCTF
clone size: many; V gene: TRBV2; CDR3 protein: CASRHPGNTIYF
clone size: many; V gene: TRBV15; CDR3 protein: CATSRGGGPGTGELFF
clone size: many; V gene: TRBV20-1; CDR3 protein: CSARDYEEGTGELFF
clone size: many; V gene: TRBV20-1; CDR3 protein: CSAGYRDEQYF
clone size: many; V gene: TRBV12-3/TRBV12-4; CDR3 protein: CASSWGGTNEKLFF
clone size: many; V gene: TRBV15; CDR3 protein: CATSRGGERDTQYF
clone size: many; V gene: TRBV19; CDR3 protein: CASSKGQASNQPQHF
clone size: many; V gene: TRBV12-3/TRBV12-4; CDR3 protein: CASSLAVAYEQYF
clone size: many; V gene: TRBV25-1; CDR3 protein: CASSEEGVANYGYTF
clone size: many; V gene: TRBV29-1; CDR3 protein: CTGGEGNTIYF
clone size: many; V gene: TRBV20-1; CDR3 protein: CSAPTGGSRGNTIYF
clone size: many; V gene: TRBV5-6; CDR3 protein: CASSLPFEQETQYF
clone size: many; V gene: TRBV24-1; CDR3 protein: CATDDWTSGTYEQYF
clone size: many; V gene: TRBV5-4; CDR3 protein: CASSFVGKRAQETQYF
clone size: few; V gene: TRBV7-2; CDR3 protein: CASSYSDTRGYEQYF
clone size: many; V gene: TRBV18; CDR3 protein: CASSPETDNQPQHF
clone size: many; V gene: TRBV15; CDR3 protein: CATSYTSGGFTDTQYF
clone size: many; V gene: TRBV12-3/TRBV12-4; CDR3 protein: CASSFEVGPSSYEQYF
clone size: many; V gene: TRBV6-2/TRBV6-3; CDR3 protein: CASSYSTDYNEQFF
clone size: many; V gene: TRBV6-1; CDR3 protein: CASRPDSGQGLVGYTF
clone size: many; V gene: TRBV7-2; CDR3 protein: CASSSSVGGRNTEAFF
clone size: many; V gene: TRBV20-1; CDR3 protein: CSALPLTSGVETQYF
clone size: .; V gene: TRBV30; CDR3 protein: CALLLYTSSGGDTEAFF
clone size: many; V gene: TRBV27; CDR3 protein: CASSLRDEQFF
clone size: many; V gene: TRBV7-9; CDR3 protein: CASNPTGEGTGELFF
clone size: many; V gene: TRBV28; CDR3 protein: CASERWIGSGNTIYF
clone size: many; V gene: TRBV20-1; CDR3 protein: CSARVGMGSSYEQYF
clone size: few; V gene: TRBV5-1; CDR3 protein: CASSSAGGDTQYF
clone size: many; V gene: TRBV10-3; CDR3 protein: CAIRAGQSNQPQHF
clone size: many; V gene: TRBV29-1; CDR3 protein: CSVEGRGSRTDTQYF
clone size: many; V gene: TRBV28; CDR3 protein: CASSSLGVQPQHF
clone size: many; V gene: TRBV15; CDR3 protein: CATSRFLDSNNEQFF
clone size: many; V gene: TRBV11-2; CDR3 protein: CASSYGQSLEAFF
clone size: many; V gene: TRBV27; CDR3 protein: CASTNGGGGYTF
clone size: few; V gene: TRBV5-4; CDR3 protein: CASTDVGTRNSPLHF
clone size: many; V gene: TRBV11-1; CDR3 protein: CASSSRGTNEQYF
clone size: many; V gene: TRBV7-2; CDR3 protein: CASSPWRRGDTEAFF